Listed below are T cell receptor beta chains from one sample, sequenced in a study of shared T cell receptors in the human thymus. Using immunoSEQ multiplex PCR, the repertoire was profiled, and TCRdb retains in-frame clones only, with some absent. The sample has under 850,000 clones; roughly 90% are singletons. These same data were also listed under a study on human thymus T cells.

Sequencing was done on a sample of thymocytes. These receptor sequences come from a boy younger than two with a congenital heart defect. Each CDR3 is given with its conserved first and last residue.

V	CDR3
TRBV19	CASSIPTSGGGDTQYF
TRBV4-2	CASSQGLRTDTQYF
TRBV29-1	CSVEPGRGETQYF
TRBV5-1	CASSRPGTSVGSTDTQYF
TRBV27	CASRNTYEQYF
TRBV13	CASSLMGLAGSSEQYF
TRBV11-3	CASSDKTGKTYEQYF
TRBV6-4	CASTSGSVGEQFF
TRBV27	CASTRAHPPINEQFF
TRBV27	CASSPGNSGNTIYF
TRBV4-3	CASSHTFRDYSTGELFF
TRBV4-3	CASSQDRSGLEQYF
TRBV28	CASSPRDSEAKNIQYF
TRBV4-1	CASSQVLAYEQYF
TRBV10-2	CASRTHPEGDQTYEQYF
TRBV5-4	CASSFHLSGRRITSTDTQYF
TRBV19	CASSAGLEHTGELFF
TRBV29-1	CSVEDRGSYEQYF
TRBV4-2	CASSQGPTGSTDTQYF
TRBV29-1	CSVDQGNTEAFF
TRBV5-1	CASSAWTGRGYTF
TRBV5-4	CASSPGVGAGTGELFF
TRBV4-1	CASSQGSDRGGPNTGELFF
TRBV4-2	CASSQDGGRGSLYEQYF
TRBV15	CATSRDAGTGSNEQYF
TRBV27	CASRPGLARRTDTQYF
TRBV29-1	CSVPLTSGSNEQFF
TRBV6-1	CASSVRLAGYGETQYF
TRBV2	CASSGGQGLRNEQFF
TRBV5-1	CASSKRTSGYWVAGELFF
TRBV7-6	CASSLSPPGETQYF
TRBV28	CASRGRLSYEQYF
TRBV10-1	CASSESTGTESEQYF
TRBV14	CASSQWDRAYNEQFF
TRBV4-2	CASSKYGTGRSGANVLTF
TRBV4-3	CASSPDRGRTKNIQYF
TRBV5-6	CASTVASRVKETQYF
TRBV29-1	CSVEGAVAGGQTYEQYF
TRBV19	CASSAQTGRGRPPRDEQFF
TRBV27	CASSLSLAGGQGTGELFF
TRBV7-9	CASSTYHPNSGNTIYF
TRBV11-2	CASSLGMRERFIYEQYF
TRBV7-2	CASSLAQEEETQYF
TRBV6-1	CASRAEQPQHF
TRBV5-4	CASSLGRGGPGDEQFF
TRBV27	CASSEYRGEQYF
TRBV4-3	CASSQDETSGSDTQYF
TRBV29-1	CSVRDLAFQETQYF
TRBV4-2	CASSPPRGDPPNEKLFF
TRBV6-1	CASLFGGSRFGYTF
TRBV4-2	CASSQDLQGRRGNYGYTF